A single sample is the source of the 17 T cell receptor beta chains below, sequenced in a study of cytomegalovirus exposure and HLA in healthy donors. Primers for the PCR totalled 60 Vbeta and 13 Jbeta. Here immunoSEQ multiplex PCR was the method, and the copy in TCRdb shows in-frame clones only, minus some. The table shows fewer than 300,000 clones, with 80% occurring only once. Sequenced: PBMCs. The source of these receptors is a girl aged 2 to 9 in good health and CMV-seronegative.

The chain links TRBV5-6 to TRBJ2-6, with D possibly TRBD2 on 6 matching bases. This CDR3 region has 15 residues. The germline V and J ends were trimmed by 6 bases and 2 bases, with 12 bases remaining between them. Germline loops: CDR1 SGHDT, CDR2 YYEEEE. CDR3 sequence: CASTPWGAGANVLTF. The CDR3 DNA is TGTGCCAGCACCCCCTGGGGGGCTGGGGCCAACGTCCTGACTTTC.

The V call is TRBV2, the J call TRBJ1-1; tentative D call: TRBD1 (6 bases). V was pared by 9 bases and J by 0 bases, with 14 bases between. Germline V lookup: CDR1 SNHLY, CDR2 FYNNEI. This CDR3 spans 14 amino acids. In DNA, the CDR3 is TGTGCCAGTACTTCGACAGGCATGAACACTGAAGCTTTCTTT. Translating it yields CASTSTGMNTEAFF. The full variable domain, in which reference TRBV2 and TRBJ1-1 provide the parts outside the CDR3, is EPEVTQTPSHQVTQMGQEVILRCVPISNHLYFYWYRQILGQKVEFLVSFYNNEISEKSEIFDDQFSVERPDGSNFTLKIRSTKLEDSAMYFCASTSTGMNTEAFFGQGTRLTVV.

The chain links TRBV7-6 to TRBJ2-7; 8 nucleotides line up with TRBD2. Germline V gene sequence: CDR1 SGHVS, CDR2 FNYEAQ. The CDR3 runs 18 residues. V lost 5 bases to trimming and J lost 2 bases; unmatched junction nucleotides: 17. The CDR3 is CASSPTGPGGGPPYEQYF. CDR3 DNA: TGTGCCAGCAGCCCAACCGGGCCGGGGGGGGGACCCCCCTACGAGCAGTACTTC.

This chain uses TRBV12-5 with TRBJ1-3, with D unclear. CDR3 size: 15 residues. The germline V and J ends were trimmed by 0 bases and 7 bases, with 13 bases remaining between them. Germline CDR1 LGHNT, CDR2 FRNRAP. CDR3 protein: CASGLVLTGGNTIYF. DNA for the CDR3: TGTGCTAGTGGTTTGGTACTGACGGGTGGGAACACCATATATTTT.

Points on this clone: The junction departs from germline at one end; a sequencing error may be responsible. This CDR3 reads CASSIDSGALSLIF. The CDR3, as DNA: TGTGCCAGTAGTATAGATTCAGGGGCTCTTTCTTTGATCTTC. This chain uses TRBV19 with TRBJ2-1; maybe TRBD1 (6 bases). Germline assignment: CDR1 LNHDA and CDR2 SQIVND (reference sequence). This CDR3 is built from 14 residues.

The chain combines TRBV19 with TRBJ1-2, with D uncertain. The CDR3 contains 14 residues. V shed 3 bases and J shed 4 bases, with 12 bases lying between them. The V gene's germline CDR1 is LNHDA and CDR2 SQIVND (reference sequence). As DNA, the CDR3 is TGTGCCAGTAGTATGGCGGCGCGGAGCTATGGCTACACCTTC. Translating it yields CASSMAARSYGYTF.

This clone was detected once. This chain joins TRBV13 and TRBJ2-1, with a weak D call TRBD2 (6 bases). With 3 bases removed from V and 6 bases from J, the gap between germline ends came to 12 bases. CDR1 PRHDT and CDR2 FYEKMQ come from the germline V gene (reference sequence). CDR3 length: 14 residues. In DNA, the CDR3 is TGTGCCAGCAGCTTGGCCGGGACTCCCAATGAGCAGTTCTTC. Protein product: CASSLAGTPNEQFF.

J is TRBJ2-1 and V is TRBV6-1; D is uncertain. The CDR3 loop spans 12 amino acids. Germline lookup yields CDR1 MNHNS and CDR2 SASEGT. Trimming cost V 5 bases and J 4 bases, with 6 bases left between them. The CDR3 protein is CASSSEYNEQFF. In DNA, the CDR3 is TGTGCCAGCAGTTCTGAGTACAATGAGCAGTTCTTC.

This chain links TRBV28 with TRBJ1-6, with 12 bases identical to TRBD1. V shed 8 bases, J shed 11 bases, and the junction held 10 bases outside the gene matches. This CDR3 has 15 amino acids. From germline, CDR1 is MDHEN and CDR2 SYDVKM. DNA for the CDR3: TGTGCCAGCGGGACAGGGGGCGAGCTATACCCACCCCTCCACTTT. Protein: CASGTGGELYPPLHF.

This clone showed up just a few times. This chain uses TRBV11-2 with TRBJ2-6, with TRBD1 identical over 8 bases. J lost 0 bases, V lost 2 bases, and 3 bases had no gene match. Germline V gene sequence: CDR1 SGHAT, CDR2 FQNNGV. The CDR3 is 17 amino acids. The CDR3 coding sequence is TGTGCCAGCAGCTTATTAACAGGGGGCTCTGGGGCCAACGTCCTGACTTTC. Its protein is CASSLLTGGSGANVLTF.

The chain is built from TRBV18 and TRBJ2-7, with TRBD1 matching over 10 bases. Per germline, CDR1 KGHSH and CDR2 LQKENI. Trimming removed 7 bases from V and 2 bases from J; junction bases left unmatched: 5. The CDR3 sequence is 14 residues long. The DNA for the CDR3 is TGTGCCAGCTTCCGGGACAGGGGCCCCTACGAGCAGTACTTC. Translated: CASFRDRGPYEQYF.

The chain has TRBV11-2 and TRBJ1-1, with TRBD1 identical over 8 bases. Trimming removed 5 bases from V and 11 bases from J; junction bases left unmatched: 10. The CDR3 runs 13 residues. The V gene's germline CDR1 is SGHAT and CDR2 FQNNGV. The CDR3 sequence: CASSPQGQGRAFF. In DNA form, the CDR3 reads TGTGCCAGCAGCCCGCAAGGACAGGGTAGGGCTTTCTTT. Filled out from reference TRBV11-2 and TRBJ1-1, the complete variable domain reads EAGVAQSPRYKIIEKRQSVAFWCNPISGHATLYWYQQILGQGPKLLIQFQNNGVVDDSQLPKDRFSAERLKGVDSTLKIQPAKLEDSAVYLCASSPQGQGRAFFGQGTRLTVV.

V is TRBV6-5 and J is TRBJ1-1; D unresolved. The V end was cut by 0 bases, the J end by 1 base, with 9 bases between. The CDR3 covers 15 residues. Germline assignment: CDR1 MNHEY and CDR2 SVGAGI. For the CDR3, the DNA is TGTGCCAGCAGTTACTCCGGGTTGCGGAACACTGAAGCTTTCTTT. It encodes CASSYSGLRNTEAFF.

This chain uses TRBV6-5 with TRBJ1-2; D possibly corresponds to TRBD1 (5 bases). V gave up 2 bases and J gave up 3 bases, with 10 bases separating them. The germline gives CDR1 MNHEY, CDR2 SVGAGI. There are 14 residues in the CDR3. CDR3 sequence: CASSYQGLDYGYTF. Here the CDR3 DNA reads TGTGCCAGCAGTTACCAGGGTTTAGACTATGGCTACACCTTC.

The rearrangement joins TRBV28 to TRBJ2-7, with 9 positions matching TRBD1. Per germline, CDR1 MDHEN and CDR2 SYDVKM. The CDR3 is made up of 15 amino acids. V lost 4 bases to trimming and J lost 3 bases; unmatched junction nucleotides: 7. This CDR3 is CASSSPGQGYYEQYF. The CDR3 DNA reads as TGTGCCAGCAGTTCACCGGGACAGGGTTACTACGAGCAGTACTTC.

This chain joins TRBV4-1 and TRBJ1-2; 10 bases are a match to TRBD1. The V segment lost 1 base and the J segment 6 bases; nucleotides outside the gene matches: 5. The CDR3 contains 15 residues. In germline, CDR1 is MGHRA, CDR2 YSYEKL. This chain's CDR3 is CASSQAGTGADGYTF. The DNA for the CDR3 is TGCGCCAGCAGCCAAGCCGGGACAGGGGCTGATGGCTACACCTTC.

The CDR3 loop is CASSYAAGGPYNEQFF. The DNA for the CDR3 is TGTGCCAGCAGTTACGCTGCGGGGGGACCCTACAATGAGCAGTTCTTC. This chain links TRBV6-6 with TRBJ2-1; 8 bases fit TRBD2. The CDR3 contains 16 residues. V lost 2 bases, J lost 2 bases, and 5 bases stayed unmatched. CDR1 is MNHNY and CDR2 is SVGAGI in the germline V gene (reference sequence).